Sequencing of this T cell receptor beta chain was carried out in a study of T cells in Graves' hyperthyroidism and ophthalmopathy. In germline, CDR1 is SGHRS, CDR2 YFSETQ. This CDR3 has 19 amino acids. V gave up 0 bases and J gave up 9 bases; unmatched junction bases: 17. The source material, RNA transcripts, was used to amplify TCR beta CDR3 regions. Carried out on the TCR CDR3, a first-round RT-PCR used the HTBI primer set. From the multiplex PCR reads, TCRdb called clonotypes with MiXCR, one entry per CDR3 protein. Of approximately 740,000 distinct CDR3 sequences listed, roughly 15% were seen once; the top ten hold about 9.4%. This clonotype was counted between two and nine times.

The chain links TRBV5-1 to TRBJ2-1; 11 bases are a match to TRBD2. Input material: blood. The clonotype was recovered from a woman aged 18-35 years with Graves' hyperthyroidism. The CDR3 DNA reads TGCGCCAGCAGCTTGGTGTCCTTCAAAGCTAGCGGGAGGACGATTGAGCAGTTCTTC. Translated: CASSLVSFKASGRTIEQFF.